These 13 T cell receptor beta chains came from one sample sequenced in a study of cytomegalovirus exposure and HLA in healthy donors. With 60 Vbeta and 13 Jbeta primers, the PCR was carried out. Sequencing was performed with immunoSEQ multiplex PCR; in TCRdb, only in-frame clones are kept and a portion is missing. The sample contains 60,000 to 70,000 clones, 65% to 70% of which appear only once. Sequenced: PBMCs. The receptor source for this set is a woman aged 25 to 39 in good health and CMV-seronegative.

Here the CDR3 DNA reads TGTGCCAGCACCCTCGAGGGCTATGGCTACACCTTC. This gives the protein CASTLEGYGYTF. This chain links TRBV7-8 with TRBJ1-2; D unresolved. The CDR3 has 12 residues. Germline V gene lookup returns CDR1 SGHVS and CDR2 FQNEAQ. V lost 7 bases to trimming and J lost 4 bases, with 10 bases between them. Full variable domain (rest looked up from reference TRBV7-8 and TRBJ1-2): GAGVSQSPRYKVAKRGQDVALRCDPISGHVSLFWYQQALGQGPEFLTYFQNEAQLDKSGLPSDRFFAERPEGSVSTLKIQRTQQEDSAVYLCASTLEGYGYTFGSGTRLTVV.

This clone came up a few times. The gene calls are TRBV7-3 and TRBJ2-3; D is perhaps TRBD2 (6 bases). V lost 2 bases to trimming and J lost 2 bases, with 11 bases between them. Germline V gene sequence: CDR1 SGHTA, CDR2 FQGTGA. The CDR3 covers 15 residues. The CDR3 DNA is TGTGCCAGCAGCTTAGCTGGGACTTTCACAGATACGCAGTATTTT. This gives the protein CASSLAGTFTDTQYF.

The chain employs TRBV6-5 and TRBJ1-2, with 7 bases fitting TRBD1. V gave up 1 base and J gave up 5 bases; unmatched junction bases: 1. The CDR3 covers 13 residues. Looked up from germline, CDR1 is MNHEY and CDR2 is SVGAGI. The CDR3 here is CASSYYRGYGYTF. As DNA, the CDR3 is TGTGCCAGCAGTTACTACAGGGGTTATGGCTACACCTTC.

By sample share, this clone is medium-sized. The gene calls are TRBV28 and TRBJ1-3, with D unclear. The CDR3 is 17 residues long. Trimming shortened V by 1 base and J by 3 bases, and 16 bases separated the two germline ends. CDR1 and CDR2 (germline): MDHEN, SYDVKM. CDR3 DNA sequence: TGTGCCAGCAGTTTATATATCGCGGATTTGGGTGGAAACACCATATATTTT. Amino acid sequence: CASSLYIADLGGNTIYF.

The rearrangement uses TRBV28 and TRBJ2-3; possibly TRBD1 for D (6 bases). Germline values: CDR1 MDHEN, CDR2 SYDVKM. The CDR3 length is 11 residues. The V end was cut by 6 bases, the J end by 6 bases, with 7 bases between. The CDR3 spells CASRGADTQYF. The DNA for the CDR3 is TGTGCCAGCAGGGGGGCGGATACGCAGTATTTT.

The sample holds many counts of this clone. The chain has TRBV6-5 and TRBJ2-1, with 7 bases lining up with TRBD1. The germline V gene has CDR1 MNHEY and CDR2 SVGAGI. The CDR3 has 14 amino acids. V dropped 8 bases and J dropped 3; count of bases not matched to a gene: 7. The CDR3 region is CASFRDSLYNEQFF. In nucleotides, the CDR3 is TGTGCCAGCTTCCGGGACAGCCTCTACAATGAGCAGTTCTTC.

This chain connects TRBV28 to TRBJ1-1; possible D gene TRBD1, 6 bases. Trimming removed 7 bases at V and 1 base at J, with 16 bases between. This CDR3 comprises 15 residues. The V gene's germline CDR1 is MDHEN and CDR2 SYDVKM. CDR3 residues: CASITRRGQNTEAFF. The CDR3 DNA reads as TGTGCCAGCATCACCCGCAGGGGACAGAACACTGAAGCTTTCTTT.

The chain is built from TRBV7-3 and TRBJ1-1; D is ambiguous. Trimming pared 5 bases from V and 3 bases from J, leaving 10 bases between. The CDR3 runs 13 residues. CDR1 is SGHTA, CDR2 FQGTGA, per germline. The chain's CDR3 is CASSLNSYTEAFF. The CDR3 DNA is TGTGCCAGCAGCCTTAACAGTTACACTGAAGCTTTCTTT.

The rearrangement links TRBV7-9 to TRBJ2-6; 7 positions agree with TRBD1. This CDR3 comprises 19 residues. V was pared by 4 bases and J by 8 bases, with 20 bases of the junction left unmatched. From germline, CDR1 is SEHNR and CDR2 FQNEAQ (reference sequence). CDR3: CASSSPGRGWQGVSNVLTF. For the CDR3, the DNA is TGTGCCAGCAGCTCCCCTGGCCGGGGATGGCAGGGGGTGTCCAACGTCCTGACTTTC.

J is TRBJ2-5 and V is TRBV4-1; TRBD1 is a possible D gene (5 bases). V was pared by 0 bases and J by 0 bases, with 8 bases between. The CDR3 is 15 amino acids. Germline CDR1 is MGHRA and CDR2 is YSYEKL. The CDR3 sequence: CASSQDQDNQETQYF. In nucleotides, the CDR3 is TGCGCCAGCAGCCAAGATCAGGACAACCAAGAGACCCAGTACTTC.

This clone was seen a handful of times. CDR3 sequence: CASSIGGQTRYGYTF. The CDR3 nucleotides read TGTGCCAGTAGTATTGGGGGACAAACCCGCTATGGCTACACCTTC. This chain uses TRBV19 with TRBJ1-2; possibly TRBD1 for D (6 bases). CDR1 is LNHDA, CDR2 SQIVND, per germline (reference sequence). The CDR3 loop spans 15 amino acids. The ends were cut back, 3 bases at V and 4 bases at J, with 15 bases in the middle. The complete variable domain, with remaining parts taken from reference TRBV19 and TRBJ1-2, reads DGGITQSPKYLFRKEGQNVTLSCEQNLNHDAMYWYRQDPGQGLRLIYYSQIVNDFQKGDIAEGYSVSREKKESFPLTVTSAQKNPTAFYLCASSIGGQTRYGYTFGSGTRLTVV.

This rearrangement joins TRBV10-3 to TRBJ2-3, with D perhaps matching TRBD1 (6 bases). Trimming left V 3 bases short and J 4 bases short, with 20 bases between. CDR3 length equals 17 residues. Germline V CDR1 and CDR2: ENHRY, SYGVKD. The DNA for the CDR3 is TGTGCCATCAGTGATTCCCGGGGAAGGGGGTATGCAGATACGCAGTATTTT. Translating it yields CAISDSRGRGYADTQYF.

CDR3 protein: CATSRGDRAGANVLTF. The DNA for the CDR3 is TGTGCCACCAGCAGAGGGGACAGGGCTGGGGCCAACGTCCTGACTTTC. The chain joins TRBV15 to TRBJ2-6, with 9 bases that match TRBD1. Germline trimming cut 1 base from V and 2 bases from J; bases unmatched to any gene: 0. The length of the CDR3 is 16 residues. CDR1 is LNHNV and CDR2 is YYDKDF in the germline V gene (reference sequence).